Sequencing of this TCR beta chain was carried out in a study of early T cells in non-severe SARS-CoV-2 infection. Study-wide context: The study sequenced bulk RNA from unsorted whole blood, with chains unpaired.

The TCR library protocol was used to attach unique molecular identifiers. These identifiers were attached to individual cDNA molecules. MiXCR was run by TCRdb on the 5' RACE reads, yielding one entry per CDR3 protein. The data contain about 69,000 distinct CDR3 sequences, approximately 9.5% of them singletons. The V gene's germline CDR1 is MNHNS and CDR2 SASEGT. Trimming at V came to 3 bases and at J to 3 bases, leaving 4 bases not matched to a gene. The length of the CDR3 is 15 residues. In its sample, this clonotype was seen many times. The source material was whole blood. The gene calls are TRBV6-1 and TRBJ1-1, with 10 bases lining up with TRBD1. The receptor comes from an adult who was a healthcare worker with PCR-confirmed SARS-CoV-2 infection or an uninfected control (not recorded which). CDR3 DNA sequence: TGTGCCAGCAGTGAGACAGGGGGCCGGGACACTGAAGCTTTCTTT. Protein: CASSETGGRDTEAFF.